The 29 T cell receptor beta chains listed next were all sequenced from one sample in a study of human T cells and chemical hapten exposure. One entry per CDR3 protein results from TCRdb running MiXCR on the RACE reads. This table has some 51,000 distinct CDR3 sequences, about 9.2% appearing once. Time point of the sample: pre-sensitization, week 0. Treatment defined: therapeutic diphenylcyclopropenone sensitization with weekly scalp DPC. The sequenced sample was whole blood, obtained in connection with sensitization to the hapten diphenylcyclopropenone (DPC). These receptors were obtained from a middle-aged woman with alopecia areata. Some clones in this sample may be carry-over from other donors' samples.

This clonotype was detected a few times. The CDR3 region has the DNA TGCGCCAGCAGCCCCGGCGGCGTGCGTCGCTCACCCCTCCACTTT. Translation: CASSPGGVRRSPLHF. V usage is TRBV4-1 and J usage is TRBJ1-6, with D hard to call. Germline V gives CDR1 MGHRA, CDR2 YSYEKL. The CDR3 is 15 residues long. V lost 4 bases and J 10 bases, leaving 17 bases between the germline ends.

This clonotype was counted many times. The chain employs TRBV7-6 and TRBJ1-2; TRBD1 agrees at 8 bases. The V gene's germline CDR1 is SGHVS and CDR2 FNYEAQ. The CDR3 has 13 residues. V dropped 3 bases and J dropped 8; count of bases not matched to a gene: 5. The CDR3 DNA reads TGTGCCAGCAGCTTGACAGGGGAAGTCGGCTACACCTTC. This translates into CASSLTGEVGYTF. Supplemented by reference TRBV7-6 and TRBJ1-2, the full variable domain reads GAGVSQSPRYKVTKRGQDVALRCDPISGHVSLYWYRQALGQGPEFLTYFNYEAQQDKSGLPNDRFSAERPEGSISTLTIQRTEQRDSAMYRCASSLTGEVGYTFGSGTRLTVV.

The chain has TRBV7-2 and TRBJ2-1; D ambiguous. Trimming took off 2 bases at V and 10 bases at J, with 6 bases between the two ends. This CDR3 region has 11 residues. Germline CDR1 and CDR2: SGHTA and FQGNSA. CDR3 sequence: CASSLNGEQFF. As DNA, the CDR3 is TGTGCCAGCAGCTTAAACGGCGAGCAGTTCTTC.

This chain connects TRBV5-4 to TRBJ1-5, with D hard to call. With 4 bases removed from V and 8 bases from J, the gap between germline ends came to 10 bases. The CDR3 has 12 amino acids. The germline gives CDR1 SGHNT, CDR2 YYREEE (reference sequence). For the CDR3, the DNA is TGTGCCAGCAGCCTGAACACAGAGCCCCAGCATTTT. Translating it yields CASSLNTEPQHF.

This clonotype was seen only once. The chain combines TRBV6-5 with TRBJ2-7, with D possibly being TRBD1 (5 bases). Between the trimmed V and J ends, which lost 10 bases and 5 bases, there was a span of 18 bases. This CDR3 comprises 13 residues. From germline, CDR1 is MNHEY and CDR2 SVGAGI. CDR3 protein: CATARTTVDEQYF. DNA for the CDR3: TGTGCCACCGCTAGGACAACTGTGGACGAGCAGTACTTC.

This clonotype was seen repeatedly, ten times or more. The chain carries TRBV5-1 and TRBJ2-1, with 8 positions matching TRBD2. CDR3 length: 14 residues. V was clipped by 2 bases and J by 8 bases; unmatched bases: 6. Germline CDR1 is SGHRS and CDR2 is YFSETQ. For the CDR3, the DNA is TGCGCCAGCAGCTTATGGACTAGCCAGGATGAGCAGTTCTTC. This codes for CASSLWTSQDEQFF.

The rearrangement links TRBV7-8 to TRBJ2-7; no reliable D call. V shed 1 base and J shed 7 bases, with 8 bases lying between them. CDR1 SGHVS and CDR2 FQNEAQ come from the germline V gene. This CDR3 contains 12 residues. The CDR3 sequence is CASSLVLVEQYF. Written as DNA, the CDR3 is TGTGCCAGCAGCTTAGTTCTTGTAGAGCAGTACTTC.

The rearrangement uses TRBV9 and TRBJ2-7; 8 bases line up with TRBD2. Germline CDR1 is SGDLS and CDR2 is YYNGEE. V gave up 5 bases and J gave up 0 bases; unmatched junction bases: 7. The CDR3 consists of 15 residues. For the CDR3, the DNA is TGTGCCAGCAGTCGTAGCGGGGTAAGCTCCTACGAGCAGTACTTC. Its translation is CASSRSGVSSYEQYF.

The table lists this clonotype with many counts. The chain has TRBV4-3 and TRBJ1-2; 7 positions agree with TRBD1. Trimming took 1 base from V and 3 from J; bases not matched to a gene: 5. CDR3 length: 15 residues. Germline V gene data show CDR1 as LGHNA and CDR2 as YSLEER. The CDR3 here is CASSQGRQGDYGYTF. The CDR3 bases are TGCGCCAGCAGCCAAGGGAGGCAGGGGGACTATGGCTACACCTTC.

This clonotype came up many times. The chain employs TRBV6-6 and TRBJ2-3; D gene unclear. The CDR3 has 14 residues. Trimming cost V 2 bases and J 4 bases, with 10 bases left between them. CDR1 is MNHNY, CDR2 SVGAGI, per germline (reference sequence). The CDR3 DNA reads as TGTGCCAGCAGTTACACCGACCGGGCAGATACGCAGTATTTT. Translated: CASSYTDRADTQYF.

The J gene is TRBJ2-7, the V gene TRBV2; unclear D gene. Trimming left V 4 bases short and J 2 bases short, with 9 bases between. The length of the CDR3 is 13 residues. The germline CDR1 and CDR2 sequences are SNHLY and FYNNEI. This chain's CDR3 is CASSVDLTYEQYF. The CDR3 DNA reads TGTGCCAGCAGTGTGGACCTTACCTACGAGCAGTACTTC.

Ten or more counts support this clonotype. The chain couples TRBV7-2 to TRBJ2-3, with D uncertain. Trimming removed 3 bases from V and 3 bases from J, with 19 bases in between. The germline gives CDR1 SGHTA, CDR2 FQGNSA. The CDR3 covers 17 residues. The chain's CDR3 is CASSLGVSPPRTDTQYF. DNA of the CDR3: TGTGCCAGCAGCTTGGGCGTTTCTCCCCCTCGGACAGATACGCAGTATTTT.

This clonotype was detected many times. The rearrangement joins TRBV29-1 to TRBJ2-1; D gene ambiguous. V dropped 2 bases and J dropped 8 bases, with 13 bases sitting between them. CDR3 size: 13 residues. Per the germline V gene, CDR1 is SQVTM and CDR2 is ANQGSEA. The CDR3 loop is CSVEPQDLDEQFF. CDR3 in DNA: TGCAGCGTTGAACCCCAGGATCTTGATGAGCAGTTCTTC.

This clonotype was seen many times. The chain uses TRBV7-6 and TRBJ1-5; D is perhaps TRBD1 (6 bases). Per germline, CDR1 SGHVS and CDR2 FNYEAQ. This CDR3 comprises 16 residues. Trimming pared 5 bases from V and 5 bases from J, leaving 19 bases between. CDR3 residues: CASSRPPDRQHQPQHF. CDR3 coding DNA: TGTGCCAGCAGCCGGCCCCCGGACAGACAACATCAGCCCCAGCATTTT.

Many counts were recorded for this clonotype. This chain connects TRBV7-2 to TRBJ2-1; 8 bases map to TRBD2. This CDR3 spans 16 amino acids. V lost 5 bases and J lost 4; bases outside the gene matches: 10. Germline loops: CDR1 SGHTA, CDR2 FQGNSA. CDR3 residues: CASSLGPSGRYNEQFF. The CDR3 DNA reads as TGTGCCAGCAGCCTCGGACCTAGCGGGCGGTACAATGAGCAGTTCTTC.

This clonotype was found many times. V gene TRBV5-1 combines with J gene TRBJ1-4; 7 bases agree with TRBD1. The CDR3 runs 17 residues. Per germline, CDR1 SGHRS and CDR2 YFSETQ. Losses at the gene ends were 0 bases for V and 8 bases for J; bases not matched to a gene: 13. CDR3 residues: CASSLDLRQGIYEKLFF. CDR3 coding DNA: TGCGCCAGCAGCTTGGACCTTCGACAGGGTATTTACGAAAAACTGTTTTTT.

The sample holds many counts of this clonotype. J is TRBJ2-7 and V is TRBV6-5; D is unresolved. Germline CDR1 MNHEY, CDR2 SVGAGI. The CDR3 consists of 12 residues. The V gene lost 0 bases and the J gene lost 2 bases, with 2 bases spanning the gap. The CDR3 here is CASSYSPYEQYF. For the CDR3, the DNA is TGTGCCAGCAGTTACTCGCCCTACGAGCAGTACTTC.

This clonotype was recorded many times. V gene TRBV4-3 combines with J gene TRBJ2-3; D might be TRBD2 (6 bases). The V and J ends lost 0 bases and 3 bases respectively, with 16 bases between them. The CDR3 runs 17 residues. CDR1 is LGHNA and CDR2 is YSLEER in the germline V gene. The CDR3 region is CASSQEPSPGGTDTQYF. The CDR3, as DNA: TGCGCCAGCAGCCAAGAACCTTCGCCAGGAGGGACAGATACGCAGTATTTT.

The chain couples TRBV12-3 or TRBV12-4 to TRBJ1-6; D gene uncertain. CDR3 length equals 13 residues. The ends were cut back, 5 bases at V and 6 bases at J, with 8 bases in the middle. The CDR3 here is CASSGRINSPLHF. The CDR3 nucleotides are TGTGCCAGCAGTGGACGGATTAATTCACCCCTCCACTTT.

This clonotype was seen more than once but under ten times. The rearrangement uses TRBV6-2 or TRBV6-3 and TRBJ1-5, with a tentative D call TRBD1 (5 bases). The CDR3 runs 16 residues. From germline, CDR1 is MNHEY and CDR2 SVGEGT. V lost 0 bases to trimming and J lost 3 bases, with 12 bases between them. The CDR3 loop is CASSYSSKGNNQPQHF. The CDR3 DNA reads TGTGCCAGCAGTTACTCGTCAAAGGGGAACAATCAGCCCCAGCATTTT.

This clonotype is medium-sized. The chain is built from TRBV7-9 and TRBJ2-3, with D tentatively TRBD1 or TRBD2 (5 bases each). Per germline, CDR1 SEHNR and CDR2 FQNEAQ (reference sequence). The CDR3 has 11 amino acids. CDR3 amino acids: CGWGFTDTQYF. The CDR3 nucleotides are TGTGGCTGGGGGTTCACAGATACGCAGTATTTT.

This chain uses TRBV6-5 with TRBJ2-5; D uncertain. The CDR3 is made up of 14 amino acids. The V and J ends lost 5 bases and 1 base respectively, with 11 bases between them. The germline CDR1 and CDR2 sequences are MNHEY and SVGAGI. CDR3 bases: TGTGCCAGCAGTCGGTGGCAGAGCCAAGAGACCCAGTACTTC. Amino acid sequence: CASSRWQSQETQYF.

Many counts were recorded for this clonotype. V is TRBV4-1 and J is TRBJ2-5; D is unclear. The length of the CDR3 is 17 residues. The V end lost 0 bases, the J end lost 6 bases, and 20 bases lay between the germline ends. CDR1 and CDR2 (germline): MGHRA, YSYEKL. The CDR3 DNA follows: TGCGCCAGCAGCCAAGATGTGAAAGGGCCTGATCGAAAGACCCAGTACTTC. It yields the protein CASSQDVKGPDRKTQYF.

This clonotype was observed a handful of times. The CDR3: CAILAGNSYEQYF. CDR3 bases: TGTGCCATCTTAGCGGGGAACTCCTACGAGCAGTACTTC. The chain couples TRBV10-3 to TRBJ2-7, with 8 nucleotides matching TRBD2. This CDR3 comprises 13 residues. V dropped 8 bases and J dropped 0; count of bases not matched to a gene: 3. The V gene's germline CDR1 is ENHRY and CDR2 SYGVKD.

This clonotype was counted only a few times. The chain uses TRBV20-1 and TRBJ2-1; the match to TRBD2 covers 9 bases. V shed 8 bases and J 9 bases; nucleotides not matched to a gene: 14. The germline V gene has CDR1 DFQATT and CDR2 SNEGSKA (reference sequence). This CDR3 is 14 amino acids long. CDR3 coding DNA: TGCAGTTCCTTCGGTAGCGGGGGTCGGGTTGAGCAGTTCTTC. This encodes CSSFGSGGRVEQFF.

V usage is TRBV13 and J usage is TRBJ2-3; possible D gene TRBD1, 6 bases. Trimming pared 5 bases from V and 4 bases from J, leaving 13 bases between. The CDR3 covers 14 residues. CDR1 and CDR2 (germline): PRHDT, FYEKMQ (reference sequence). The CDR3 spells CASSKEDSSDTQYF. CDR3 bases: TGTGCCAGCAGCAAAGAGGACAGTTCAGATACGCAGTATTTT. Supplemented by reference TRBV13 and TRBJ2-3, the full variable domain reads AAGVIQSPRHLIKEKRETATLKCYPIPRHDTVYWYQQGPGQDPQFLISFYEKMQSDKGSIPDRFSAQQFSDYHSELNMSSLELGDSALYFCASSKEDSSDTQYFGPGTRLTVL.

A few counts support this clonotype. This sequence joins TRBV27 and TRBJ2-7; 11 bases map to TRBD1. Losses at the gene ends were 4 bases for V and 2 bases for J; bases not matched to a gene: 4. Per germline, CDR1 MNHEY and CDR2 SMNVEV (reference sequence). The CDR3 covers 15 residues. The CDR3 here is CASSSGTGGTYEQYF. CDR3 sequence (DNA): TGTGCCAGCAGTTCAGGGACAGGGGGGACCTACGAGCAGTACTTC.

This clonotype was seen ten or more times. The gene calls are TRBV2 and TRBJ1-1, with D possibly matching TRBD1 (6 bases). V dropped 2 bases and J dropped 0 bases, with 10 bases sitting between them. Germline V gene lookup returns CDR1 SNHLY and CDR2 FYNNEI. This CDR3 has 15 residues. CDR3 residues: CASSELGGVNTEAFF. The CDR3 nucleotides are TGTGCCAGCAGTGAACTAGGGGGGGTGAACACTGAAGCTTTCTTT.

In its sample, this clonotype was seen many times. V and J are TRBV10-2 and TRBJ2-1; no clear D gene. This CDR3 contains 13 residues. Germline CDR1 and CDR2: WSHSY and SAAADI. Between the trimmed V and J ends, which lost 3 bases and 9 bases, there was a span of 12 bases. The CDR3 region has the DNA TGCGCCAGCAGTGATGAGCCCGGCACTGAGCAGTTCTTC. Residues: CASSDEPGTEQFF.